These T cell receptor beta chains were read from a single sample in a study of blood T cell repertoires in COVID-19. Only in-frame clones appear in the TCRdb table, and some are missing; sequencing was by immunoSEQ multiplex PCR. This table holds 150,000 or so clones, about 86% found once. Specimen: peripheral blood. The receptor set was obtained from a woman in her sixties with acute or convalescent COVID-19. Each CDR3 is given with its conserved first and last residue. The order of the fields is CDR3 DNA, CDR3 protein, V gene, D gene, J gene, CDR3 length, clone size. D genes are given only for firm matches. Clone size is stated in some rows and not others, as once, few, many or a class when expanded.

TGCGCCAGCAGCCAGATGAGGTTGAACACTGAAGCTTTCTTT | CASSQMRLNTEAFF | TRBV4-1 | - | TRBJ1-1 | 14 | -
TGTGCCAGCACCCGAGGGGTCGGACAGGGGGCTTCACCCCTCCACTTT | CASTRGVGQGASPLHF | TRBV25-1 | TRBD1 | TRBJ1-6 | 16 | -
TGTGCCAGCAGCTTAGTGGCGGGCAACACAGATACGCAGTATTTT | CASSLVAGNTDTQYF | TRBV7-9 | - | TRBJ2-3 | 15 | -
TGTGCCTGGAGTGCCCAGGGCAATCAGCCCCAGCATTTT | CAWSAQGNQPQHF | TRBV30 | - | TRBJ1-5 | 13 | -
TGTGCCAGCAGCAAAGTTCAGGGCGACTATGGCTACACCTTC | CASSKVQGDYGYTF | TRBV21-1 | - | TRBJ1-2 | 14 | -
TGCAGTGCTAGTAGGCGGTCCGGACAAGAGACCCAGTACTTC | CSASRRSGQETQYF | TRBV20-1 | - | TRBJ2-5 | 14 | -
TGTGCCAGTAGTAATATCTTGCGGGTCGATGAGCAGTTCTTC | CASSNILRVDEQFF | TRBV19 | - | TRBJ2-1 | 14 | -
TGTGCCAGCAGCTCCGGACAGGGTGATGGCTACACCTTC | CASSSGQGDGYTF | TRBV11-2 | TRBD1 | TRBJ1-2 | 13 | -
TGTGCCAGCAGCTTGGTGGGACTCGGAAACTATGGCTACACCTTC | CASSLVGLGNYGYTF | TRBV5-4 | - | TRBJ1-2 | 15 | few
TGTGCCAGCAGCGTAGCCCCCCTAGCGGGGGTTCGAGAGACCCAGTACTTC | CASSVAPLAGVRETQYF | TRBV9 | TRBD2 | TRBJ2-5 | 17 | -
TGTGCCAGCAGCTTAGGGGGACAGGTTAGCAATTCACCCCTCCACTTT | CASSLGGQVSNSPLHF | TRBV5-4 | TRBD1 | TRBJ1-6 | 16 | -
TGTGCCAGTACCCCCCTGACAGCAGGCCATCAGCCCCAGCATTTT | CASTPLTAGHQPQHF | TRBV19 | - | TRBJ1-5 | 15 | -
TGTGCCAGCAGTACTCAGGGTCAAGCTTTCTTT | CASSTQGQAFF | TRBV6-5 | - | TRBJ1-1 | 11 | few
TGTGCCAGCTCCCCCTCCGGACATCCGAACACTGAAGCTTTCTTT | CASSPSGHPNTEAFF | TRBV18 | - | TRBJ1-1 | 15 | -
TGTGCCACCCCACAGGGCCTAAGCGACTATGGCTACACCTTC | CATPQGLSDYGYTF | TRBV6-5 | - | TRBJ1-2 | 14 | -
TGTGCCAGCAGCCTCTCGAAGACAGGGCCATGGGAGACCCAGTACTTC | CASSLSKTGPWETQYF | TRBV7-2 | TRBD1 | TRBJ2-5 | 16 | -